What follows are 4 T cell receptor beta chains derived from one specimen sequenced in a study of CD8+ T cells in alopecia areata. Noted treatment: oral pan-JAK inhibitor, 5-10 mg twice daily. The sequencing template was cDNA reverse transcribed from extracted RNA. TCRdb keeps only in-frame clones here, not all; method: immunoSEQ multiplex PCR. The table includes around 100,000 clones, about nine tenths detected once. The sequencing here drew on CD8+ T cells sorted from blood, taken between weeks 30 and 35, from a patient treated with tofacitinib. The receptors derive from a human donor with alopecia areata.

The J gene is TRBJ2-5, the V gene TRBV6-5; D is unresolved. CDR3 length: 15 amino acids. The germline CDR1 and CDR2 sequences are MNHEY and SVGAGI. Trimming cost V 0 bases and J 0 bases, with 8 bases left between them. Written as DNA, the CDR3 is TGTGCCAGCAGTTACTCGTTCGTGAACCAAGAGACCCAGTACTTC. Translated: CASSYSFVNQETQYF.

The CDR3 DNA sequence: TGTGCCAGCAGCGGCTGGGACAGCGGCAATGAGCAGTTCTTC. Translated, it gives CASSGWDSGNEQFF. V is TRBV27 and J is TRBJ2-1; 7 positions match TRBD1. The CDR3 extends over 14 amino acids. Germline loops: CDR1 MNHEY, CDR2 SMNVEV (reference sequence). With 6 bases clipped from V and 6 bases from J, the junction kept 8 bases outside the gene matches.

V usage is TRBV10-1 and J usage is TRBJ2-3, with 8 bases lining up with TRBD1. CDR3 size: 16 residues. The J segment lost 2 bases and the V segment lost 3 bases, leaving 7 bases of the junction unmatched. The germline V gene has CDR1 WNHNN and CDR2 SYGVQD (reference sequence). The chain's CDR3 is CASSETTGDLTDTQYF. The CDR3 coding sequence is TGCGCCAGCAGTGAAACGACAGGGGACCTCACAGATACGCAGTATTTT.

This clone was recorded a few times. Here the CDR3 DNA reads TGTGCCAGCAGCGAATCCGGGACTCAGGGTATCGGCTACGAGCAGTACTTC. It specifies CASSESGTQGIGYEQYF. V gene TRBV5-4 combines with J gene TRBJ2-7; perhaps TRBD2 as D (6 bases). This CDR3 has 17 amino acids. V lost 4 bases, J lost 3 bases, and 23 bases lay in between. The germline CDR1 and CDR2 sequences are SGHNT and YYREEE (reference sequence).